These 32 T cell receptor beta chains were sequenced from one sample in a study of T cells in localized non-small cell lung cancer. The data were produced by immunoSEQ multiplex PCR, yet TCRdb's version contains in-frame clones alone and is incomplete. This sample has about 260 clones; around 21% occur once, and the top ten carry more than 12%. The sample here was lung tumor tissue, taken before any cancer treatment. The receptors derive from a male donor at least 60 years old with stage II lung adenocarcinoma.

This clone has only a few counts. This chain links TRBV6-8 with TRBJ2-5; 7 bases fit TRBD2. The CDR3 totals 16 residues. Looked up from germline, CDR1 is MNHGY and CDR2 is SAAAGT. V lost 6 bases and J lost 5; bases outside the gene matches: 15. The CDR3 nucleotides are TGTGCCAGCAGAAAAGGATCCGGGACTACCTCGGAGACCCAGTACTTC. This gives the protein CASRKGSGTTSETQYF.

The table lists this clone with a few counts. The chain is built from TRBV11-3 and TRBJ1-1; tentative D call: TRBD1 (5 bases). CDR3 length: 14 amino acids. The germline V gene has CDR1 SGHNT and CDR2 YENEEA. Trimming took off 0 bases at V and 8 bases at J, with 13 bases between the two ends. CDR3 DNA sequence: TGTGCCAGCAGCTTAGAATCAGAAGGGGCGGAAGCTTTCTTT. It is translated as CASSLESEGAEAFF.

The rearrangement joins TRBV6-8 to TRBJ1-5; the match to TRBD1 covers 9 bases. The trim removed 2 bases at V and 1 base at J, leaving 3 bases unmatched. The CDR3 totals 16 residues. Germline CDR1 reads MNHGY; CDR2 reads SAAAGT. The CDR3 bases are TGTGCCAGCAGTTACCGACAGGGGGAGAGCAATCAGCCCCAGCATTTT. Its protein product is CASSYRQGESNQPQHF.

This clone was observed a few times. The chain employs TRBV28 and TRBJ1-5; 8 bases map to TRBD1. V trimming: 4 bases; J trimming: 11 bases; junction bases outside the gene matches: 16. Per germline, CDR1 MDHEN and CDR2 SYDVKM. CDR3 length equals 16 residues. The CDR3: CASSSNTGQGGRAQHF. The CDR3 DNA is TGTGCCAGCAGTTCCAACACTGGACAGGGTGGAAGAGCCCAGCATTTT.

This clone came up a few times. The chain uses TRBV28 and TRBJ2-7; D might be TRBD2 (5 bases). The CDR3 runs 13 residues. Deletions cut 6 bases from V and 5 bases from J, with 14 bases between. Germline V gene data show CDR1 as MDHEN and CDR2 as SYDVKM. The CDR3 sequence: CASRQQGSDEQYF. CDR3 nucleotide sequence: TGTGCCAGCAGACAACAAGGGAGCGACGAGCAGTACTTC.

This clone ranks as medium-sized (0.01 to 0.1%). The rearrangement joins TRBV11-3 to TRBJ2-2; 9 bases map to TRBD2. The CDR3 covers 14 residues. From germline, CDR1 is SGHNT and CDR2 YENEEA. Trimming removed 5 bases from V and 13 bases from J; junction bases left unmatched: 11. CDR3 protein: CASSPSGRSTPLFF. In DNA, the CDR3 is TGTGCCAGCAGCCCCAGCGGGAGGTCCACCCCGCTGTTTTTT.

This clone was seen a few times. The genes are TRBV4-1 and TRBJ1-4; D is undetermined. CDR3 length: 16 residues. Germline CDR1 is MGHRA and CDR2 is YSYEKL. V was pared by 1 base and J by 0 bases, with 9 bases between. CDR3: CASSQALAATNEKLFF. The DNA for the CDR3 is TGCGCCAGCAGCCAAGCGCTAGCCGCAACTAATGAAAAACTGTTTTTT.

This clone was picked up a small number of times. CDR3 sequence: CASRSGRSSYNEQFF. In nucleotides, the CDR3 is TGTGCCAGCAGGAGCGGGAGGAGCTCCTACAATGAGCAGTTCTTC. The chain joins TRBV2 to TRBJ2-1; 9 nucleotides align to TRBD2. The CDR3 covers 15 residues. Looked up from germline, CDR1 is SNHLY and CDR2 is FYNNEI. The V segment lost 6 bases and the J segment 0 bases; nucleotides outside the gene matches: 3.

This clone has a handful of counts. The rearrangement joins TRBV11-3 to TRBJ2-7; TRBD1 might be the D (5 bases). V was pared by 5 bases and J by 4 bases, with 15 bases between. Germline values: CDR1 SGHNT, CDR2 YENEEA. The CDR3 is 14 amino acids. Here the CDR3 reads CASSPAGLGYEQYF. CDR3 DNA sequence: TGTGCCAGCAGCCCAGCAGGGTTGGGATACGAGCAGTACTTC.

In its sample, this clone ranks as large. CDR3 nucleotides: TGTGCCAGCACCCGGGAAGATAGAGGGGAGCAGTTCTTC. It specifies CASTREDRGEQFF. The chain employs TRBV9 and TRBJ2-1; D might be TRBD2 (5 bases). V was clipped by 6 bases and J by 10 bases, with 17 bases between them. In germline, CDR1 is SGDLS, CDR2 YYNGEE. The CDR3 totals 13 residues.

The chain carries TRBV6-8 and TRBJ1-1; D unclear. The V gene's germline CDR1 is MNHGY and CDR2 SAAAGT. Between the trimmed V and J ends, which lost 7 bases and 0 bases, there was a span of 9 bases. The CDR3 length is 13 residues. CDR3 in amino acids: CASTRRVNTEAFF. CDR3 coding DNA: TGTGCCAGCACCCGACGGGTGAACACTGAAGCTTTCTTT.

This clone is hyperexpanded within its sample. This chain joins TRBV12-5 and TRBJ2-5; D is ambiguous. Trimming took off 7 bases at V and 4 bases at J, with 16 bases between the two ends. The CDR3 totals 14 residues. Germline CDR1 reads LGHNT; CDR2 reads FRNRAP. The CDR3 reads CASASIDTGETQYF. CDR3 bases: TGTGCTAGTGCCTCGATCGATACTGGAGAGACCCAGTACTTC.

This clone counts as hyperexpanded. This chain uses TRBV11-3 with TRBJ2-2, with a weak D call TRBD1 (6 bases). Between the trimmed V and J ends, which lost 3 bases and 0 bases, there was a span of 8 bases. The CDR3 is made up of 15 amino acids. The germline CDR1 and CDR2 sequences are SGHNT and YENEEA. The chain's CDR3 is CASSLAGANTGELFF. The CDR3 DNA reads as TGTGCCAGCAGCTTGGCAGGGGCGAACACCGGGGAGCTGTTTTTT.

This clone was counted a few times. J is TRBJ2-7 and V is TRBV19; 8 bases align to TRBD1. Unmatched junction bases numbered 5, after V lost 4 bases and J lost 3 bases. This CDR3 is built from 14 residues. Looked up from germline, CDR1 is LNHDA and CDR2 is SQIVND (reference sequence). For the CDR3, the DNA is TGTGCCAGTAGTACAGGGGGCGCCCGCTACGAGCAGTACTTC. The encoded protein is CASSTGGARYEQYF.

This clone was seen a handful of times. The genes are TRBV6-8 and TRBJ1-2; 7 bases line up with TRBD1. CDR1 and CDR2 (germline): MNHGY, SAAAGT. The CDR3 is 16 amino acids. Unmatched junction bases numbered 6, after V lost 0 bases and J lost 2 bases. This CDR3 reads CASSYSTGGQNYGYTF. The CDR3 nucleotides are TGTGCCAGCAGTTACTCGACGGGGGGACAGAACTATGGCTACACCTTC.

This clone was picked up a small number of times. The chain recombines TRBV23-1 with TRBJ2-1, with 7 bases fitting TRBD2. TRBV23-1 is an ORF for which the function is uncertain. This CDR3 has 16 residues. Trimming cost V 6 bases and J 10 bases; bases outside gene matches: 18. DNA for the CDR3: TGCGCCAGCAGCCAGGCTAGTAGCGGGCCCCCGGGAGAGCAGTTCTTC. Its translation is CASSQASSGPPGEQFF.

This clone was detected a few times. V gene TRBV1 combines with J gene TRBJ1-4; the table assigns TRBD1, which was not confirmed against the DNA. TRBV1 constitutes a pseudogene. The CDR3 has 15 residues. In nucleotides, the CDR3 is TGCGCCAGCAGCCAAGACTTAGGGGGTAATGAAAAACTGTTTTTT. Protein sequence: CASSQDLGGNEKLFF.

This chain links TRBV6-8 with TRBJ2-7; D is possibly TRBD1 (6 bases). Per the germline V gene, CDR1 is MNHGY and CDR2 is SAAAGT. The CDR3 is 14 amino acids. The germline V and J ends were trimmed by 5 bases and 3 bases, with 14 bases remaining between them. Here the CDR3 reads CASSTHREGYEQYF. The CDR3 DNA reads as TGTGCCAGCAGTACCCACAGGGAAGGCTACGAGCAGTACTTC.

By its share, this clone is large. The chain combines TRBV25-1 with TRBJ1-2, with 10 bases matching TRBD1. Germline lookup yields CDR1 MGHDK and CDR2 SYGVNS. The V gene end was trimmed by 6 bases and the J gene end by 4 bases; junction bases not matched to a gene: 8. The length of the CDR3 is 15 residues. The CDR3 sequence is CASSPQGTGAYGYTF. The CDR3, as DNA: TGTGCCAGCAGCCCCCAAGGGACAGGGGCCTATGGCTACACCTTC.

In this sample, this clone is large. The chain carries TRBV9 and TRBJ1-2; D may be TRBD1 (6 bases). The length of the CDR3 is 14 residues. The germline V and J ends were trimmed by 4 bases and 5 bases, with 15 bases remaining between them. CDR1 SGDLS and CDR2 YYNGEE come from the germline V gene. The CDR3 spells CASSPSGASYGYTF. The CDR3 DNA sequence: TGTGCCAGCAGCCCCTCGGGGGCAAGTTATGGCTACACCTTC.

This clone was counted only a few times. V gene TRBV11-3 combines with J gene TRBJ1-1, with 10 bases matching TRBD1. The length of the CDR3 is 15 residues. Losses at the gene ends were 3 bases for V and 5 bases for J; bases not matched to a gene: 6. Germline loops: CDR1 SGHNT, CDR2 YENEEA. The CDR3 DNA sequence: TGTGCCAGCAGCTTGGTAGGGACAGGGGTTACTGAAGCTTTCTTT. It specifies CASSLVGTGVTEAFF.

The chain joins TRBV4-1 to TRBJ1-5, with D unclear. The ends were cut back, 0 bases at V and 5 bases at J, with 11 bases in the middle. The germline V gene has CDR1 MGHRA and CDR2 YSYEKL. The CDR3 loop spans 15 amino acids. For the CDR3, the DNA is TGCGCCAGCAGCCAAGAACCCGCAGAATATCAGCCCCAGCATTTT. The encoded protein is CASSQEPAEYQPQHF.

The chain is built from TRBV6-8 and TRBJ2-2; TRBD1 is a possible D gene (7 bases). CDR1 and CDR2 from the germline V gene are MNHGY and SAAAGT. V lost 10 bases and J 4 bases, leaving 16 bases between the germline ends. CDR3 length: 14 amino acids. CDR3 nucleotide sequence: TGTGCCACCCGGGGCAGGGGGGTCACCGGGGAGCTGTTTTTT. Translating gives CATRGRGVTGELFF.

This rearrangement joins TRBV6-8 to TRBJ2-3; D perhaps matches TRBD1 (6 bases). Germline V CDR1 and CDR2: MNHGY, SAAAGT. The CDR3 runs to 13 residues. V was pared by 6 bases and J by 3 bases, with 10 bases between. The CDR3 bases are TGTGCCAGCAGCCGGACAGAGACAGATACGCAGTATTTT. Translated: CASSRTETDTQYF.

The table lists this clone with a few counts. The chain combines TRBV18 with TRBJ2-7, with 7 bases matching TRBD1. Germline V gene sequence: CDR1 KGHSH, CDR2 LQKENI. The CDR3 consists of 17 residues. V was pared by 2 bases and J by 1 base, with 11 bases of the junction left unmatched. The CDR3 nucleotides read TGTGCCAGCTCACCAGCCGTGGCCGGGACAGCATCCTACGAGCAGTACTTC. Encoded protein: CASSPAVAGTASYEQYF.

The chain carries TRBV10-2 and TRBJ2-7; the D gene could be TRBD1 or TRBD2 (5 bases each). V was clipped by 0 bases and J by 3 bases, with 9 bases between them. The CDR3 runs to 14 residues. Looked up from germline, CDR1 is WSHSY and CDR2 is SAAADI. As DNA, the CDR3 is TGCGCCAGCAGTGAGTCGGGACCGGTCTACGAGCAGTACTTC. Translating it yields CASSESGPVYEQYF.

This clone has more than one count but fewer than ten. The V gene is TRBV28, the J gene TRBJ2-7; 8 bases align to TRBD2. This CDR3 is built from 14 residues. V shed 6 bases and J 6 bases; nucleotides not matched to a gene: 10. CDR1 MDHEN and CDR2 SYDVKM come from the germline V gene. In nucleotides, the CDR3 is TGTGCCAGCAGAGGGGTCGGCGGGAGGAGCGAGCAGTACTTC. Its translation: CASRGVGGRSEQYF. The whole variable domain, filled in from reference TRBV28 and TRBJ2-7, reads DVKVTQSSRYLVKRTGEKVFLECVQDMDHENMFWYRQDPGLGLRLIYFSYDVKMKEKGDIPEGYSVSREKKERFSLILESASTNQTSMYLCASRGVGGRSEQYFGPGTRLTVT.

This clone came up a few times. V is TRBV2 and J is TRBJ2-7, with 10 positions matching TRBD2. The V segment lost 4 bases and the J segment 3 bases; nucleotides outside the gene matches: 12. The CDR3 contains 17 residues. Germline-derived CDR1 and CDR2 are SNHLY and FYNNEI. The CDR3 here is CASSGGAGGSISYEQYF. Here the CDR3 DNA reads TGTGCCAGCAGTGGAGGAGCGGGAGGGTCCATCAGCTACGAGCAGTACTTC.

This clone was picked up a small number of times. The chain uses TRBV6-8 and TRBJ2-7; 11 bases are a match to TRBD1. From germline, CDR1 is MNHGY and CDR2 SAAAGT. This CDR3 region has 16 residues. The ends lost 5 bases at V and 2 bases at J; junction bases unmatched: 8. CDR3 region: CASSAGTGGYPYEQYF. CDR3 DNA sequence: TGTGCCAGCAGTGCCGGGACAGGGGGGTACCCCTACGAGCAGTACTTC.

In its sample, this clone was seen a few times. The chain is built from TRBV19 and TRBJ1-5; 12 bases match TRBD1. Germline CDR1 and CDR2: LNHDA and SQIVND (reference sequence). CDR3 length: 17 residues. J gave up 2 bases and V 10 bases, and 12 bases lay outside the gene matches. The CDR3 loop is CATSAGTGGLGNQPQHF. The CDR3 DNA reads as TGTGCCACTTCTGCCGGGACAGGGGGCCTGGGCAATCAGCCCCAGCATTTT.

V is TRBV5-1 and J is TRBJ1-2; tentative D call: TRBD1 (6 bases). The germline gives CDR1 SGHRS, CDR2 YFSETQ. Trimming stripped 0 bases from V and 3 bases from J, with 12 bases between. The length of the CDR3 is 15 residues. This CDR3 is CASSLARRGDYGYTF. The CDR3, as DNA: TGCGCCAGCAGCTTGGCTCGCAGGGGAGACTATGGCTACACCTTC.

The chain has TRBV11-3 and TRBJ2-3, with 9 positions matching TRBD2. V dropped 5 bases and J dropped 2; count of bases not matched to a gene: 8. The CDR3 runs 16 residues. CDR1 is SGHNT and CDR2 is YENEEA in the germline V gene. This chain's CDR3 is CASSGWTSENTDTQYF. CDR3 sequence (DNA): TGTGCCAGCAGCGGCTGGACTAGCGAGAACACAGATACGCAGTATTTT.